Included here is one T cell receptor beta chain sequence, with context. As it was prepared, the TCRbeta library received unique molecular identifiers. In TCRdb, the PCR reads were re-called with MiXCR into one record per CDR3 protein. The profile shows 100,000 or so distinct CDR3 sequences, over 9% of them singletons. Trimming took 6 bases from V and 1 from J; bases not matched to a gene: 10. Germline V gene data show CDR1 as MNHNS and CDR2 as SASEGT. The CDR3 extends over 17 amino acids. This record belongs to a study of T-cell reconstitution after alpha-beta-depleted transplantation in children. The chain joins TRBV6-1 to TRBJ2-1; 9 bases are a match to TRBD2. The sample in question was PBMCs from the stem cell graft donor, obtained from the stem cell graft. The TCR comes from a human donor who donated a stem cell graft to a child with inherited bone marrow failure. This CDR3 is CASSRHSGGLSYNEQFF. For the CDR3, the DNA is TGTGCCAGCAGCAGGCATAGCGGGGGCCTTTCCTACAATGAGCAGTTCTTC.